Listed here are 25 T cell receptor beta chains from one sample, sequenced in a study of OX40 agonist ivuxolimab in advanced cancers. Clones were read by immunoSEQ multiplex PCR, and TCRdb kept only the in-frame ones, dropping some. This table has tens of thousands of clones, over 75% appearing once. Sequenced material: CD4+ or CD8+ T cells sorted from blood, taken in a trial of the OX40 agonist ivuxolimab. Source of these receptors: an adult with an advanced solid tumor such as melanoma, head and neck, liver or kidney cancer.

The rearrangement uses TRBV7-8 and TRBJ2-5; 9 nucleotides agree with TRBD1. The CDR3 consists of 16 residues. CDR1 is SGHVS, CDR2 FQNEAQ, per germline. J lost 4 bases, V lost 1 base, and 7 bases had no gene match. CDR3 region: CASSLVWDRVLETQYF. The CDR3 bases are TGTGCCAGCAGCTTAGTATGGGACAGGGTTCTAGAGACCCAGTACTTC.

This CDR3 reads CASSLVPKNQPQHF. DNA of the CDR3: TGTGCCAGCAGTTTAGTCCCAAAGAATCAGCCCCAGCATTTT. The V and J genes are TRBV27 and TRBJ1-5; no reliable D call. CDR1 is MNHEY and CDR2 is SMNVEV in the germline V gene (reference sequence). The V and J ends lost 2 bases and 4 bases respectively, with 9 bases between them. The CDR3 covers 14 residues.

The rearrangement uses TRBV5-8 and TRBJ2-7; D is perhaps TRBD1 (6 bases). V was clipped by 2 bases and J by 3 bases, with 18 bases between them. From germline, CDR1 is SGHTS and CDR2 YDEGEE. CDR3 length equals 16 residues. The chain's CDR3 is CASSLTGTSPFYEQYV. Written as DNA, the CDR3 is TGTGCCAGCAGCTTAACGGGGACATCTCCTTTCTACGAGCAGTACGTC.

This sequence joins TRBV27 and TRBJ2-1; the D is unclear. V lost 0 bases and J lost 9, with 12 bases in between. The CDR3 runs to 14 residues. Germline V gene lookup returns CDR1 MNHEY and CDR2 SMNVEV (reference sequence). In nucleotides, the CDR3 is TGTGCCAGCAGTTTATCCAACGATATCGGTGAGCAGTTCTTC. This gives the protein CASSLSNDIGEQFF.

The chain links TRBV5-4 to TRBJ1-4; 8 nucleotides agree with TRBD1. From germline, CDR1 is SGHNT and CDR2 YYREEE (reference sequence). CDR3 length: 14 residues. The V segment lost 4 bases and the J segment 8 bases; nucleotides outside the gene matches: 7. This CDR3 reads CASSRTGLPEKLFF. The CDR3 DNA reads as TGTGCCAGCAGCCGGACAGGGCTTCCGGAAAAACTGTTTTTT.

The V gene is TRBV18, the J gene TRBJ1-4, with 9 bases fitting TRBD1. The V segment lost 3 bases and the J segment 7 bases; nucleotides outside the gene matches: 15. CDR1 is KGHSH, CDR2 LQKENI, per germline. CDR3 length: 18 residues. The CDR3: CASSPPSGDRGFVEKLFF. CDR3 sequence (DNA): TGTGCCAGCTCACCCCCCAGTGGAGACAGGGGGTTTGTTGAAAAACTGTTTTTT.

J is TRBJ1-2 and V is TRBV4-3; a possible D gene is TRBD1 (5 bases). This CDR3 comprises 16 residues. Germline values: CDR1 LGHNA, CDR2 YSLEER. V lost 0 bases to trimming and J lost 2 bases, with 13 bases between them. DNA of the CDR3: TGCGCCAGCAGCCAAGATCTGCAGGGCTGGAACTATGGCTACACCTTC. Its protein product is CASSQDLQGWNYGYTF.

This clone has just a few counts. V gene TRBV11-2 combines with J gene TRBJ2-2, with a weak D call TRBD1 (5 bases). The germline V gene encodes CDR1 SGHAT and CDR2 FQNNGV. The CDR3 spans 14 residues. Trimming removed 1 base at V and 5 bases at J, with 8 bases between. The CDR3 bases are TGTGCCAGCAGCTTAGCTGACAGTACCGGGGAGCTGTTTTTT. Its translation: CASSLADSTGELFF.

The chain carries TRBV9 and TRBJ2-3, with TRBD1 matching 10 bases. The germline CDR1 and CDR2 sequences are SGDLS and YYNGEE. The CDR3 covers 15 residues. The V segment lost 2 bases and the J segment 1 base; nucleotides outside the gene matches: 1. CDR3 residues: CASSVGQGGTDTQYF. As DNA, the CDR3 is TGTGCCAGCAGCGTCGGACAGGGGGGCACAGATACGCAGTATTTT.

The V gene is TRBV5-1, the J gene TRBJ2-3; D is possibly TRBD2 (6 bases). This CDR3 has 14 residues. Germline assignment: CDR1 SGHRS and CDR2 YFSETQ. The V and J ends lost 7 bases and 2 bases respectively, with 14 bases between them. CDR3 in amino acids: CASGGISTTDTQYF. For the CDR3, the DNA is TGCGCCAGCGGAGGGATCTCCACCACAGATACGCAGTATTTT. Complete variable domain (other parts from reference TRBV5-1 and TRBJ2-3): KAGVTQTPRYLIKTRGQQVTLSCSPISGHRSVSWYQQTPGQGLQFLFEYFSETQRNKGNFPGRFSGRQFSNSRSEMNVSTLELGDSALYLCASGGISTTDTQYFGPGTRLTVL.

The CDR3 DNA is TGTGCCAGCTCACCGCGACTAGCGGATTACAATGAGCAGTTCTTC. Translation: CASSPRLADYNEQFF. The J gene is TRBJ2-1, the V gene TRBV18, with TRBD2 matching 9 bases. The V segment lost 3 bases and the J segment 4 bases; nucleotides outside the gene matches: 4. The germline CDR1 and CDR2 sequences are KGHSH and LQKENI. CDR3 length equals 15 residues.

The chain employs TRBV19 and TRBJ1-4, with TRBD1 as a possible D gene (5 bases). This CDR3 has 17 residues. V was trimmed by 5 bases and J by 5 bases, leaving 21 bases between them. CDR1 is LNHDA, CDR2 SQIVND, per germline (reference sequence). Here the CDR3 DNA reads TGTGCCAGTAGTCCATGGGGGATGATTAACCAAAATGAAAAACTGTTTTTT. It translates to CASSPWGMINQNEKLFF.

This clone was counted only a few times. This sequence joins TRBV7-9 and TRBJ2-2; D not resolved. Germline-derived CDR1 and CDR2 are SEHNR and FQNEAQ (reference sequence). The V and J ends lost 3 bases and 2 bases respectively, with 10 bases between them. CDR3 size: 15 residues. CDR3 sequence reads: CASSLVHANTGELFF. CDR3 nucleotides: TGTGCCAGCAGCTTGGTACATGCCAACACCGGGGAGCTGTTTTTT.

V usage is TRBV7-8 and J usage is TRBJ2-1, with TRBD2 matching over 7 bases. The J segment lost 0 bases and the V segment lost 1 base, leaving 15 bases of the junction unmatched. The germline CDR1 and CDR2 sequences are SGHVS and FQNEAQ. The CDR3 is made up of 20 amino acids. The CDR3 DNA follows: TGTGCCAGCAGCTTAGAGGCGAGCGGGGCCCCCTTGAGCTCCTACAATGAGCAGTTCTTC. Its protein is CASSLEASGAPLSSYNEQFF.

This chain links TRBV27 with TRBJ2-7; D uncertain. V shed 8 bases and J shed 0 bases, with 11 bases lying between them. CDR1 and CDR2 from the germline V gene are MNHEY and SMNVEV (reference sequence). This CDR3 has 13 residues. CDR3 in amino acids: CASRLFNSYEQYF. CDR3 DNA: TGTGCCAGCCGACTGTTTAACTCCTACGAGCAGTACTTC.

The rearrangement links TRBV6-6 to TRBJ1-2, with D perhaps TRBD1 (5 bases). V gave up 6 bases and J gave up 7 bases, with 15 bases separating them. This CDR3 is built from 13 residues. CDR1 is MNHNY, CDR2 SVGAGI, per germline (reference sequence). In DNA form, the CDR3 reads TGTGCCAGCAGCCCACTACAGGCTGCTGGCTACACCTTC. Translating it yields CASSPLQAAGYTF.

The chain joins TRBV14 to TRBJ2-7, with TRBD1 matching 9 bases. This CDR3 spans 15 amino acids. CDR1 SGHDN and CDR2 FVKESK come from the germline V gene. Losses at the gene ends were 0 bases for V and 3 bases for J; bases not matched to a gene: 3. CDR3 DNA: TGTGCCAGCAGCCAAGATGGGACAGGGAACTACGAGCAGTACGTC. Amino acid sequence: CASSQDGTGNYEQYV.

CDR3 sequence reads: CASSEARGEQFF. For the CDR3, the DNA is TGTGCCAGCAGTGAAGCGAGGGGTGAGCAGTTCTTC. The chain combines TRBV6-1 with TRBJ2-1; either TRBD1 or TRBD2 may fit D (5 bases each). The CDR3 loop spans 12 amino acids. Germline V gene sequence: CDR1 MNHNS, CDR2 SASEGT. V dropped 0 bases and J dropped 9 bases, with 6 bases sitting between them.

The J gene is TRBJ1-2, the V gene TRBV6-5; 8 nucleotides line up with TRBD1. CDR3 length: 16 residues. The germline V gene encodes CDR1 MNHEY and CDR2 SVGAGI. The V and J ends lost 2 bases and 7 bases, in that order; junction bases with no gene match: 12. The CDR3 here is CASSYRYSGTGGGYTF. The CDR3, as DNA: TGTGCCAGCAGTTACCGTTATTCCGGGACAGGAGGTGGCTACACCTTC.

This clone was detected a few times. This sequence joins TRBV27 and TRBJ1-1, with TRBD1 matching over 7 bases. The CDR3 extends over 13 amino acids. Germline V gene sequence: CDR1 MNHEY, CDR2 SMNVEV (reference sequence). V shed 6 bases and J 5 bases; nucleotides not matched to a gene: 6. The CDR3 loop is CASRVQGWTEAFF. The CDR3 nucleotides read TGTGCCAGCAGGGTACAGGGGTGGACTGAAGCTTTCTTT.

This clone was observed once. V and J are TRBV20-1 and TRBJ2-7; no clear D gene. Trimming removed 3 bases at V and 6 bases at J, with 9 bases between. The CDR3 is 11 amino acids. Per germline, CDR1 DFQATT and CDR2 SNEGSKA (reference sequence). CDR3 coding DNA: TGCAGTGCTAGCGGGCAGTTCGAGCAGTACGTC. Encoded protein: CSASGQFEQYV.

This clone was observed a single time. The chain joins TRBV4-3 to TRBJ1-2; TRBD1 might be the D (6 bases). Germline CDR1 is LGHNA and CDR2 is YSLEER. The CDR3 is made up of 15 amino acids. V was trimmed by 4 bases and J by 2 bases, leaving 14 bases between them. CDR3 coding DNA: TGCGCCAGCAGCCTAACGGGAGGGGGGAACTATGGCTACACCTTC. The encoded protein is CASSLTGGGNYGYTF.

The rearrangement links TRBV5-1 to TRBJ2-5; no clear D gene. The V end lost 6 bases, the J end lost 0 bases, and 6 bases lay between the germline ends. The CDR3 spans 12 residues. The germline gives CDR1 SGHRS, CDR2 YFSETQ. This CDR3 is CASTFDQETQYF. DNA of the CDR3: TGCGCCAGCACATTTGACCAAGAGACCCAGTACTTC.

The chain uses TRBV18 and TRBJ2-1; TRBD2 aligns across 13 bases. Unmatched junction bases numbered 12, after V lost 6 bases and J lost 10 bases. This CDR3 comprises 16 residues. CDR1 is KGHSH and CDR2 is LQKENI in the germline V gene. The CDR3 protein is CASSPSLAGGWNEQFF. The CDR3 coding sequence is TGTGCCAGCTCTCCTTCACTAGCGGGAGGGTGGAACGAGCAGTTCTTC.

This chain links TRBV2 with TRBJ2-2; TRBD2 aligns across 9 bases. Looked up from germline, CDR1 is SNHLY and CDR2 is FYNNEI. This CDR3 region has 17 residues. The trim removed 2 bases at V and 4 bases at J, leaving 8 bases unmatched. The CDR3 DNA follows: TGTGCCAGCAGTGAATTAGGGCTAGCGGGGATCACCGGGGAGCTGTTTTTT. Protein sequence: CASSELGLAGITGELFF.